This T cell receptor beta chain was recorded in a study of T cell clonotyping in hematopoietic cell transplantation. This CDR3 is 15 amino acids long. In germline, CDR1 is SNHLY, CDR2 FYNNEI. The trim removed 4 bases at V and 7 bases at J, leaving 12 bases unmatched. The table came from immunoSEQ multiplex PCR; TCRdb's copy has only in-frame clones and leaves some out. The sample includes thousands of clones, about 39% seen only once; the top ten take approximately 20%. Sequenced here: peripheral blood mononuclear cells, sampled 30 days after allogeneic stem cell transplant. The chain uses TRBV2 and TRBJ2-5; 7 nucleotides align to TRBD2. The receptor comes from a female patient over 55 who had an allogeneic stem cell transplant, so the T cells may come from the graft donor. Some clones in this sample may be carry-over from other donors' samples. CDR3 protein: CASSVGLTTIGTQYF. CDR3 DNA sequence: TGTGCCAGCAGTGTGGGACTAACCACTATCGGGACCCAGTACTTC.